This TCR beta chain derives from a study of control samples from healthy donors and cancer patients. Repertoires were generated with immunoSEQ multiplex PCR, while TCRdb's copy carries only in-frame clones and drops some. Of some 200,000 clones in the sample, 85% to 95% were seen once. The clonotype originates from a man aged 18 to 30 in good health. Sequenced: blood.

This CDR3 reads CASRGGLAKNIQYF. CDR3 DNA: TGTGCCAGCAGAGGAGGATTAGCCAAAAACATTCAGTACTTC. V is TRBV6-5 and J is TRBJ2-4, with D possibly matching TRBD2 (5 bases). The germline V gene has CDR1 MNHEY and CDR2 SVGAGI. The length of the CDR3 is 14 residues. Trimming cost V 6 bases and J 0 bases, with 9 bases left between them.